These 19 T cell receptor beta chains originate from one sample sequenced in a study of human T cells and chemical hapten exposure. Sample time point: pre-sensitization, week 0. Treatment reported: therapeutic diphenylcyclopropenone sensitization with weekly scalp DPC. TCRdb called the RACE reads again in MiXCR, with one record for every CDR3 protein. This sample has 350,000 to 400,000 distinct CDR3 sequences; approximately 5.1% occur once, and the top ten carry around 2.6%. The specimen comprised whole blood, sampled in connection with sensitization to the hapten diphenylcyclopropenone (DPC). These receptors all stem from a woman in her fifties or sixties with alopecia areata. Some clones in this sample may be carry-over from other donors' samples.

This clonotype was found many times. The chain uses TRBV9 and TRBJ1-1, with no clear D. Germline V lookup: CDR1 SGDLS, CDR2 YYNGEE. Between the trimmed V and J ends, which lost 2 bases and 3 bases, there was a span of 8 bases. The CDR3 sequence is 13 residues long. The CDR3 coding sequence is TGTGCCAGCAGCGTCCTCGTTCACACTGAAGCTTTCTTT. This gives the protein CASSVLVHTEAFF.

This clonotype was observed a few times. This chain connects TRBV12-3 or TRBV12-4 to TRBJ1-1; no clear D. Trimming left V 2 bases short and J 2 bases short, with 12 bases between. This CDR3 has 15 residues. The CDR3 spells CASSLKLMGNTEAFF. DNA for the CDR3: TGTGCCAGCAGTTTAAAGCTGATGGGAAACACTGAAGCTTTCTTT.

This clonotype was observed many times. In nucleotides, the CDR3 is TGTGCCAGCAGCGTAGTAGCGGGGAGCAACAATGAGCAGTTCTTC. This sequence encodes CASSVVAGSNNEQFF. The chain links TRBV9 to TRBJ2-1; TRBD2 matches 8 bases. Per the germline V gene, CDR1 is SGDLS and CDR2 is YYNGEE. J lost 5 bases, V lost 0 bases, and 4 bases had no gene match. This CDR3 has 15 amino acids.

This clonotype was seen repeatedly, ten times or more. The gene calls are TRBV2 and TRBJ2-1; TRBD2 is a possible D gene (6 bases). The V end lost 3 bases, the J end lost 9 bases, and 18 bases lay between the germline ends. From germline, CDR1 is SNHLY and CDR2 FYNNEI. There are 15 residues in the CDR3. CDR3 in amino acids: CASSEKRGGISEQFF. The CDR3 DNA is TGTGCCAGCAGTGAGAAACGGGGAGGTATCAGTGAGCAGTTCTTC. The whole variable domain, filled in from reference TRBV2 and TRBJ2-1, reads EPEVTQTPSHQVTQMGQEVILRCVPISNHLYFYWYRQILGQKVEFLVSFYNNEISEKSEIFDDQFSVERPDGSNFTLKIRSTKLEDSAMYFCASSEKRGGISEQFFGPGTRLTVL.

In its sample, this clonotype was seen many times. The V gene is TRBV12-3 or TRBV12-4, the J gene TRBJ1-1; 8 nucleotides align to TRBD1. Germline trimming cut 5 bases from V and 8 bases from J; bases unmatched to any gene: 7. The CDR3 runs 13 residues. CDR3 sequence: CASSTQGALEAFF. The CDR3 bases are TGTGCCAGCAGTACGCAGGGGGCACTAGAAGCTTTCTTT.

This clonotype was counted at least ten times. This chain uses TRBV7-2 with TRBJ2-3; 10 bases map to TRBD1. With V trimmed by 8 bases and J by 5 bases, 4 bases remained unmatched. CDR3 size: 13 residues. Germline V gene data show CDR1 as SGHTA and CDR2 as FQGNSA. DNA for the CDR3: TGTGCCAGCGGGACAGGGGCAAAAGATACGCAGTATTTT. It yields the protein CASGTGAKDTQYF.

This clonotype occurred many times. The V call is TRBV10-3, the J call TRBJ2-6; no reliable D call. The ends were cut back, 4 bases at V and 0 bases at J, with 13 bases in the middle. Germline V gene lookup returns CDR1 ENHRY and CDR2 SYGVKD. CDR3 length equals 17 residues. The CDR3 nucleotides are TGTGCCATCAGTGTTAGTAGCCCAAGCTCTGGGGCCAACGTCCTGACTTTC. Translated: CAISVSSPSSGANVLTF.

This clonotype has more than one count but fewer than ten. This rearrangement joins TRBV27 to TRBJ1-1; 7 bases line up with TRBD1. J was trimmed by 5 bases and V by 6 bases; bases with no gene match: 9. Germline V gene lookup returns CDR1 MNHEY and CDR2 SMNVEV (reference sequence). The CDR3 sequence is 14 residues long. The CDR3 loop reads CASSFTGAGTEAFF. CDR3 DNA sequence: TGTGCCAGCAGCTTCACAGGGGCCGGGACTGAAGCTTTCTTT.

The V and J genes are TRBV21-1 and TRBJ2-4; the table's D call, TRBD1, has no DNA check behind it. TRBV21-1 is a listed pseudogene. The CDR3 has 21 residues. The CDR3 sequence: CASSSVGQGPYLFLAKNIQYF. CDR3 DNA: TGTGCCAGCAGCTCAGTCGGACAGGGTCCTTATCTATTTCTAGCCAAAAACATTCAGTACTTC.

This clonotype was seen at least ten times. The rearrangement links TRBV29-1 to TRBJ2-1; 7 nucleotides match TRBD1. V dropped 4 bases and J dropped 0; count of bases not matched to a gene: 9. CDR1 SQVTM and CDR2 ANQGSEA come from the germline V gene. The CDR3 runs 16 residues. CDR3 in DNA: TGCAGCGTTGGGGGACAGCGAGGGAGCTCCTACAATGAGCAGTTCTTC. It yields the protein CSVGGQRGSSYNEQFF.

This clonotype appeared a few times. The V gene is TRBV24-1, the J gene TRBJ2-3; TRBD1 matches at 8 bases. CDR1 KGHDR and CDR2 SFDVKD come from the germline V gene. The CDR3 has 15 amino acids. V lost 4 bases and J lost 1; bases outside the gene matches: 3. This chain's CDR3 is CATSERTGRTDTQYF. In DNA, the CDR3 is TGTGCCACCAGTGAAAGGACAGGGCGCACAGATACGCAGTATTTT.

This clonotype came up a few times. This chain links TRBV29-1 with TRBJ1-1, with D maybe TRBD1 (5 bases). V was trimmed by 3 bases and J by 0 bases, leaving 11 bases between them. Germline CDR1 reads SQVTM; CDR2 reads ANQGSEA. This CDR3 is 14 amino acids long. CDR3 bases: TGCAGCGTTGACTCGGGGGTTTTGAACACTGAAGCTTTCTTT. Protein: CSVDSGVLNTEAFF. Full variable domain (outside the CDR3, taken from reference TRBV29-1 and TRBJ1-1): SAVISQKPSRDICQRGTSLTIQCQVDSQVTMMFWYRQQPGQSLTLIATANQGSEATYESGFVIDKFPISRPNLTFSTLTVSNMSPEDSSIYLCSVDSGVLNTEAFFGQGTRLTVV.

This clonotype was recorded many times. The V and J genes are TRBV7-9 and TRBJ2-2, with D tentatively TRBD1 (6 bases). This CDR3 comprises 16 residues. From germline, CDR1 is SEHNR and CDR2 FQNEAQ (reference sequence). The V and J ends lost 4 bases and 0 bases respectively, with 12 bases between them. This CDR3 reads CASSSWTATNTGELFF. For the CDR3, the DNA is TGTGCCAGCAGCTCATGGACAGCCACGAACACCGGGGAGCTGTTTTTT.

This clonotype was counted many times. The rearrangement uses TRBV16 and TRBJ1-6; D possibly corresponds to TRBD1 (6 bases). Deletions cut 4 bases from V and 14 bases from J, with 18 bases between. The CDR3 runs to 14 residues. Germline CDR1 reads KGHSY; CDR2 reads FQNENV. CDR3 nucleotides: TGTGCCAGCAGCCCCGAACAGGGTGCGGGGACCCTCCACTTT. Its protein is CASSPEQGAGTLHF.

The genes are TRBV12-3 or TRBV12-4 and TRBJ2-1; D tentatively fits TRBD1 or TRBD2 (7 bases each). Trimming stripped 6 bases from V and 7 bases from J, with 13 bases between. This CDR3 has 13 amino acids. The DNA of the CDR3 is TGTGCCAGCAGGTACCAGGGGGGGAATGAGCAGTTCTTC. It specifies CASRYQGGNEQFF.

This clonotype came up many times. At one boundary the junction diverges from the germline segment, which might be a read error. The chain is built from TRBV25-1 and TRBJ2-7; tentatively, D is TRBD2 (6 bases). Looked up from germline, CDR1 is MGHDK and CDR2 is SYGVNS. The CDR3 contains 13 residues. The CDR3 sequence: CASSEVAVYGQYF. CDR3 coding DNA: TGTGCCAGCAGTGAAGTAGCGGTTTACGGGCAGTACTTC.

Many counts were recorded for this clonotype. This chain links TRBV29-1 with TRBJ2-1; 7 nucleotides match TRBD2. V was clipped by 4 bases and J by 9 bases; unmatched bases: 9. Germline CDR1 reads SQVTM; CDR2 reads ANQGSEA. This CDR3 has 13 amino acids. The CDR3 here is CSVVAGVYGEQFF. CDR3 DNA sequence: TGCAGCGTTGTGGCGGGAGTCTATGGTGAGCAGTTCTTC.

The chain has TRBV12-3 or TRBV12-4 and TRBJ2-3, with TRBD2 as a possible D gene (5 bases). The CDR3 is made up of 13 amino acids. Trimming took 5 bases from V and 14 from J, leaving 20 bases between them. The CDR3 DNA is TGTGCCAGCAGTCCCGCAGCGGAGCCAGTCCGGTATTTT. As protein: CASSPAAEPVRYF.

The sample holds many counts of this clonotype. The chain carries TRBV5-1 and TRBJ2-5, with TRBD2 matching over 12 bases. Trimming at V came to 3 bases and at J to 6 bases, leaving 6 bases not matched to a gene. The CDR3 runs 15 residues. Germline V gives CDR1 SGHRS, CDR2 YFSETQ. The CDR3 nucleotides are TGCGCCAGCAGCTCCGCTAGCGGGGGGGGAAAGACCCAGTACTTC. Its translation: CASSSASGGGKTQYF.